The 29 T cell receptor beta chains below come from one sample, sequenced in a study of spatial heterogeneity in lung cancer. TCRdb redid the calling of the 5' RACE reads with MiXCR, one entry per CDR3 protein. The sample has approximately 44,000 distinct CDR3 sequences; about 13% are singletons. Documented time point: sample taken at primary tumor resection. Sequenced here: PBMCs, sampled at surgery. The receptors derive from a male donor with early-stage non-small cell lung cancer.

In this sample, this clonotype turned up many times. The rearrangement uses TRBV5-6 and TRBJ2-2; 8 nucleotides line up with TRBD1. Trimming took 4 bases from V and 4 from J; bases not matched to a gene: 9. CDR1 is SGHDT and CDR2 is YYEEEE in the germline V gene. The CDR3 runs 16 residues. CDR3 sequence (DNA): TGTGCCAGCAGCCACGGACAGGGTGTCCCCACCGGGGAGCTGTTTTTT. Its protein is CASSHGQGVPTGELFF.

This clonotype occurred a few times. The chain couples TRBV6-5 to TRBJ1-5, with a weak D call TRBD1 (5 bases). V was clipped by 0 bases and J by 7 bases, with 13 bases between them. This CDR3 is 15 amino acids long. Germline lookup yields CDR1 MNHEY and CDR2 SVGAGI. The CDR3 bases are TGTGCCAGCAGTTACTCGAGAGGGGACGTACAGCCCCAGCATTTT. It is translated as CASSYSRGDVQPQHF.

This clonotype was observed at least ten times. The rearrangement links TRBV6-5 to TRBJ1-5; the D gene is possibly TRBD1 (5 bases). Germline CDR1 MNHEY, CDR2 SVGAGI. The V and J ends lost 2 bases and 0 bases respectively, with 17 bases between them. The CDR3 extends over 18 amino acids. The CDR3 reads CASSYKFRDGNSNQPQHF. The CDR3 DNA reads as TGTGCCAGCAGTTACAAATTCCGGGACGGAAATAGCAATCAGCCCCAGCATTTT.

J is TRBJ1-1 and V is TRBV12-3 or TRBV12-4; D unclear. V was pared by 3 bases and J by 4 bases, with 9 bases between. The CDR3 extends over 13 amino acids. The CDR3 loop is CASSLWIGTEAFF. The CDR3 nucleotides are TGTGCCAGCAGTTTGTGGATAGGCACTGAAGCTTTCTTT.

The chain recombines TRBV7-9 with TRBJ2-1, with D uncertain. The V gene's germline CDR1 is SEHNR and CDR2 FQNEAQ (reference sequence). This CDR3 contains 14 residues. The germline V and J ends were trimmed by 2 bases and 2 bases, with 7 bases remaining between them. The CDR3 nucleotides are TGTGCCAGCAGCTTAACCAACCCCTACAATGAGCAGTTCTTC. Translated, it gives CASSLTNPYNEQFF.

The chain links TRBV7-9 to TRBJ2-5; D not resolved. The CDR3 spans 13 residues. The germline V gene has CDR1 SEHNR and CDR2 FQNEAQ (reference sequence). The V and J ends lost 4 bases and 1 base respectively, with 7 bases between them. The CDR3 DNA reads TGTGCCAGCAGCTCCTCAGTCCAAGAGACCCAGTACTTC. This sequence encodes CASSSSVQETQYF.

This clonotype was observed a handful of times. The chain combines TRBV29-1 with TRBJ2-2; a weak D match, TRBD2 (5 bases). Germline V CDR1 and CDR2: SQVTM, ANQGSEA. This CDR3 spans 12 amino acids. Deletions cut 6 bases from V and 4 bases from J, with 9 bases between. The CDR3 DNA sequence: TGCAGCGTGGGAGACGCCACCGGGGAGCTGTTTTTT. Its protein is CSVGDATGELFF.

This clonotype was recorded a few times. The chain recombines TRBV12-3 or TRBV12-4 with TRBJ1-2; 8 bases are shared with TRBD1. V shed 6 bases and J 5 bases; nucleotides not matched to a gene: 11. The CDR3 extends over 15 amino acids. The chain's CDR3 is CASSPLTGGGYGYTF. Written as DNA, the CDR3 is TGTGCCAGCAGCCCTCTTACAGGGGGAGGGTATGGCTACACCTTC.

This chain uses TRBV19 with TRBJ2-5; D not certain. This CDR3 is 14 amino acids long. CDR1 is LNHDA, CDR2 SQIVND, per germline (reference sequence). V was shortened by 2 bases and J by 5 bases, with 12 bases between the two germline ends. The CDR3 nucleotides are TGTGCCAGTAGTATATGGACGGACGTCGAGACCCAGTACTTC. It translates to CASSIWTDVETQYF.

Many counts were recorded for this clonotype. The J gene is TRBJ2-1, the V gene TRBV2; D gene unclear. Germline values: CDR1 SNHLY, CDR2 FYNNEI. Between the trimmed V and J ends, which lost 3 bases and 12 bases, there was a span of 15 bases. CDR3 length: 13 amino acids. The CDR3 sequence: CASSDPLGVVQFF. The DNA for the CDR3 is TGTGCCAGCAGTGACCCCCTTGGGGTAGTGCAGTTCTTC.

This clonotype was picked up a small number of times. The V call is TRBV20-1, the J call TRBJ2-7, with no clear D. This CDR3 comprises 14 residues. V was trimmed by 5 bases and J by 7 bases, leaving 21 bases between them. In germline, CDR1 is DFQATT, CDR2 SNEGSKA (reference sequence). CDR3 sequence: CSAGIGQDPIEQYF. The CDR3 coding sequence is TGCAGTGCTGGCATCGGGCAGGACCCAATAGAGCAGTACTTC.

This clonotype was detected only once. The chain couples TRBV15 to TRBJ2-2; 7 nucleotides line up with TRBD2. Germline CDR1 and CDR2: LNHNV and YYDKDF (reference sequence). This CDR3 contains 14 residues. J gave up 6 bases and V 7 bases, and 8 bases lay outside the gene matches. The CDR3 region is CATKAGAGAGELFF. For the CDR3, the DNA is TGTGCCACCAAGGCGGGAGCCGGGGCCGGGGAGCTGTTTTTT.

The sample holds a few counts of this clonotype. The chain combines TRBV7-2 with TRBJ1-5; 7 bases fit TRBD1. Germline V gene data show CDR1 as SGHTA and CDR2 as FQGNSA. Trimming removed 5 bases from V and 3 bases from J; junction bases left unmatched: 4. The CDR3 has 14 amino acids. The CDR3 is CASSDRVSNQPQHF. In DNA form, the CDR3 reads TGTGCCAGCAGCGACAGGGTCTCCAATCAGCCCCAGCATTTT.

CDR3 protein: CSALAGGPNNEQFF. Here the CDR3 DNA reads TGCAGTGCACTAGCGGGAGGGCCCAACAATGAGCAGTTCTTC. The genes are TRBV20-1 and TRBJ2-1; 13 bases are shared with TRBD2. The CDR3 has 14 residues. Per germline, CDR1 DFQATT and CDR2 SNEGSKA (reference sequence). Unmatched junction bases numbered 4, after V lost 6 bases and J lost 5 bases.

This clonotype was observed a handful of times. This sequence joins TRBV27 and TRBJ2-3; no clear D gene. Germline CDR1 MNHEY, CDR2 SMNVEV (reference sequence). The CDR3 is 13 residues long. Trimming removed 5 bases at V and 1 base at J, with 7 bases between. The CDR3 region has the DNA TGTGCCAGCAGTCTCAAGCGCACAGATACGCAGTATTTT. Translation: CASSLKRTDTQYF.

The chain employs TRBV5-1 and TRBJ1-2, with D uncertain. Trimming took off 0 bases at V and 1 base at J, with 10 bases between the two ends. Germline loops: CDR1 SGHRS, CDR2 YFSETQ. This CDR3 region has 15 residues. CDR3 sequence reads: CASSLALQSNYGYTF. The CDR3 DNA reads TGCGCCAGCAGCTTGGCTTTACAGAGTAACTATGGCTACACCTTC.

This clonotype was seen many times. The chain has TRBV10-3 and TRBJ1-6, with TRBD1 matching over 7 bases. This CDR3 contains 16 residues. Germline CDR1 reads ENHRY; CDR2 reads SYGVKD. The ends lost 4 bases at V and 10 bases at J; junction bases unmatched: 13. The CDR3 DNA follows: TGTGCCATCAGTGGTTCTTTCAACAGGGGAGACTCACCCCTCCACTTT. This translates into CAISGSFNRGDSPLHF.

This sequence joins TRBV20-1 and TRBJ1-5; D is unresolved. Trimming shortened V by 2 bases and J by 4 bases, and 9 bases separated the two germline ends. CDR3 length: 13 residues. Germline CDR1 DFQATT, CDR2 SNEGSKA (reference sequence). In nucleotides, the CDR3 is TGCAGTGCTAGAAGGCAGAATAATCAGCCCCAGCATTTT. Translation gives CSARRQNNQPQHF.

This chain links TRBV28 with TRBJ2-6, with D possibly being TRBD1 (6 bases). Between the trimmed V and J ends, which lost 3 bases and 4 bases, there was a span of 10 bases. Looked up from germline, CDR1 is MDHEN and CDR2 is SYDVKM. The CDR3 has 15 residues. CDR3 region: CASSFTGLGANVLTF. Here the CDR3 DNA reads TGTGCCAGCAGTTTCACAGGGCTCGGGGCCAACGTCCTGACTTTC. The whole variable domain, remainder taken from reference TRBV28 and TRBJ2-6, is DVKVTQSSRYLVKRTGEKVFLECVQDMDHENMFWYRQDPGLGLRLIYFSYDVKMKEKGDIPEGYSVSREKKERFSLILESASTNQTSMYLCASSFTGLGANVLTFGAGSRLTVL.

The chain joins TRBV5-1 to TRBJ1-6; TRBD1 agrees at 7 bases. CDR1 SGHRS and CDR2 YFSETQ come from the germline V gene. CDR3 length equals 14 residues. The V segment lost 4 bases and the J segment 9 bases; nucleotides outside the gene matches: 7. Written as DNA, the CDR3 is TGCGCCAGCAGCCTGACAGGGAGCGGTTCACCCCTCCACTTT. Translating gives CASSLTGSGSPLHF.

This clonotype was recorded at least ten times. The chain uses TRBV29-1 and TRBJ2-1; no firm D call. V was trimmed by 2 bases and J by 8 bases, leaving 19 bases between them. The length of the CDR3 is 15 residues. CDR1 and CDR2 from the germline V gene are SQVTM and ANQGSEA. Here the CDR3 reads CSVEPPLGRLDEQFF. Written as DNA, the CDR3 is TGCAGCGTTGAACCACCCCTAGGACGTCTTGATGAGCAGTTCTTC.

This clonotype was counted a few times. The chain carries TRBV29-1 and TRBJ2-3; 10 nucleotides align to TRBD2. Germline loops: CDR1 SQVTM, CDR2 ANQGSEA. The CDR3 totals 13 residues. V lost 2 bases, J lost 5 bases, and 1 base stayed unmatched. DNA for the CDR3: TGCAGCGTTGAAATAGCGGGAGGAGATACGCAGTATTTT. It is translated as CSVEIAGGDTQYF.

This rearrangement joins TRBV6-2 or TRBV6-3 to TRBJ1-5; tentative D call: TRBD1 (5 bases). V was shortened by 2 bases and J by 3 bases, with 11 bases between the two germline ends. Germline V gene sequence: CDR1 MNHEY, CDR2 SVGEGT. The length of the CDR3 is 15 residues. This chain's CDR3 is CASSYESGFNQPQHF. In nucleotides, the CDR3 is TGTGCCAGCAGTTACGAGTCAGGGTTCAATCAGCCCCAGCATTTT.

The rearrangement links TRBV6-2 or TRBV6-3 to TRBJ1-5; no reliable D call. The CDR3 sequence is 15 residues long. In germline, CDR1 is MNHEY, CDR2 SVGEGT. Deletions cut 8 bases from V and 7 bases from J, with 21 bases between. CDR3: CASSFPKGVEQPQHF. CDR3 nucleotide sequence: TGTGCCAGCTCATTCCCGAAGGGAGTCGAGCAGCCCCAGCATTTT.

The table lists this clonotype with many counts. The chain carries TRBV2 and TRBJ1-4; TRBD1 matches at 8 bases. CDR1 is SNHLY and CDR2 is FYNNEI in the germline V gene. The CDR3 is 14 residues long. J lost 8 bases, V lost 6 bases, and 8 bases had no gene match. CDR3 residues: CASRTDRDSEKLFF. As DNA, the CDR3 is TGTGCCAGCAGAACGGACAGGGACAGCGAAAAACTGTTTTTT. Looking up the rest from reference TRBV2 and TRBJ1-4 gives the full variable domain: EPEVTQTPSHQVTQMGQEVILRCVPISNHLYFYWYRQILGQKVEFLVSFYNNEISEKSEIFDDQFSVERPDGSNFTLKIRSTKLEDSAMYFCASRTDRDSEKLFFGSGTQLSVL.

The chain carries TRBV29-1 and TRBJ1-6; tentatively, D is TRBD1 (5 bases). CDR1 SQVTM and CDR2 ANQGSEA come from the germline V gene. This CDR3 has 13 amino acids. V gave up 6 bases and J gave up 5 bases, with 11 bases separating them. Written as DNA, the CDR3 is TGCAGCGTCGGGTCGGGGGATAATTCACCCCTCCACTTT. Amino acid sequence: CSVGSGDNSPLHF.

The chain has TRBV5-1 and TRBJ1-2; D possibly corresponds to TRBD1 (5 bases). CDR3 length: 17 amino acids. The germline gives CDR1 SGHRS, CDR2 YFSETQ. The V end lost 2 bases, the J end lost 1 base, and 18 bases lay between the germline ends. The CDR3 spells CASSFQAGPTLNYGYTF. The CDR3 bases are TGCGCCAGCAGCTTCCAGGCAGGGCCGACCCTTAACTATGGCTACACCTTC.

The table lists this clonotype with many counts. CDR3 amino acids: CASSPGVGRTNTGELFF. The CDR3 DNA sequence: TGCGCCAGCAGCCCTGGTGTAGGCAGAACTAACACCGGGGAGCTGTTTTTT. The chain recombines TRBV5-1 with TRBJ2-2; D unresolved. The germline V and J ends were trimmed by 4 bases and 2 bases, with 18 bases remaining between them. From germline, CDR1 is SGHRS and CDR2 YFSETQ. This CDR3 comprises 17 residues.

This clonotype appeared a few times. In DNA, the CDR3 is TGTGCCAGCAGTGAACAGGGGACGGTTCAGCCCCAGCATTTT. Protein: CASSEQGTVQPQHF. The J gene is TRBJ1-5, the V gene TRBV2; TRBD1 is a possible D gene (6 bases). CDR1 and CDR2 from the germline V gene are SNHLY and FYNNEI. Trimming took 2 bases from V and 6 from J, leaving 11 bases between them. This CDR3 is built from 14 residues.